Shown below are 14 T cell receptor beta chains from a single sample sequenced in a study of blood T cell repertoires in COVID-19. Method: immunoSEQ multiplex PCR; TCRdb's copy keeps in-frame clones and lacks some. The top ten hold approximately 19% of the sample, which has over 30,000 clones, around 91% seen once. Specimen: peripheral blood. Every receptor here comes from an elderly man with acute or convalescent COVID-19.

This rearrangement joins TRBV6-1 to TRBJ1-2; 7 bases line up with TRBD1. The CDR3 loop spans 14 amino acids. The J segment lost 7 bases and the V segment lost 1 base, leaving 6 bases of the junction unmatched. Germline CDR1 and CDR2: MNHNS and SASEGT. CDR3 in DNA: TGTGCCAGCAGTGAAGGAACAGGGGTGGGTGGCTACACCTTC. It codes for CASSEGTGVGGYTF.

The CDR3: CASSLDRSYTEAFF. CDR3 bases: TGTGCCAGCAGCTTGGACAGGTCTTACACTGAAGCTTTCTTT. The rearrangement links TRBV5-4 to TRBJ1-1; the D gene is possibly TRBD1 (5 bases). Germline lookup yields CDR1 SGHNT and CDR2 YYREEE (reference sequence). The length of the CDR3 is 14 residues. V dropped 0 bases and J dropped 3 bases, with 9 bases sitting between them. The full variable domain, completed using reference TRBV5-4 and TRBJ1-1, is ETGVTQSPTHLIKTRGQQVTLRCSSQSGHNTVSWYQQALGQGPQFIFQYYREEENGRGNFPPRFSGLQFPNYSSELNVNALELDDSALYLCASSLDRSYTEAFFGQGTRLTVV.

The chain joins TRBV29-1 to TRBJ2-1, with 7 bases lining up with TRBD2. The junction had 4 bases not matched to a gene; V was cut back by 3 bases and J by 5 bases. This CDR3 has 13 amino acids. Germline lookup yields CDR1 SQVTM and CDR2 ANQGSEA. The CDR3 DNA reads TGCAGCGTTGACTCCGGGACTAACAATGAGCAGTTCTTC. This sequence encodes CSVDSGTNNEQFF.

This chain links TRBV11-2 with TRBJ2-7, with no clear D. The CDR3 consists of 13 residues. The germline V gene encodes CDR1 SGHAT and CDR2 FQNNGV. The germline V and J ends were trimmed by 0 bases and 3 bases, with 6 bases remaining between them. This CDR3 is CASSLDVLYEQYF. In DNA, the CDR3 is TGTGCCAGCAGCTTAGATGTCCTCTACGAGCAGTACTTC.

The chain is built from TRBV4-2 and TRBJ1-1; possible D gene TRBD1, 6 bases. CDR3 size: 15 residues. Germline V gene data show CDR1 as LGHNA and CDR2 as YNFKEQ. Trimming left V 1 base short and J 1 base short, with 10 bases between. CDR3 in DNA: TGTGCCAGCAGCCAAGGTCAGGGGCCGAACACTGAAGCTTTCTTT. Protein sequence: CASSQGQGPNTEAFF.

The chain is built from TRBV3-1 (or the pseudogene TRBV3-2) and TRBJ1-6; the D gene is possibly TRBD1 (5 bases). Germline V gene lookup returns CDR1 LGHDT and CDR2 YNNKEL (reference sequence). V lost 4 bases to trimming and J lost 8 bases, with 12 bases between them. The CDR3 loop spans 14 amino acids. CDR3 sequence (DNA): TGTGCCAGCAGCCGGCAGGACACCTATTCACCCCTCCACTTT. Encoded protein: CASSRQDTYSPLHF.

The CDR3: CASSDRLAGARGTQYF. CDR3 sequence (DNA): TGTGCCAGCAGTGATAGGCTAGCGGGAGCCCGCGGGACCCAGTACTTC. The gene calls are TRBV2 and TRBJ2-5; 10 bases are a match to TRBD2. Germline lookup yields CDR1 SNHLY and CDR2 FYNNEI. The CDR3 loop spans 16 amino acids. Trimming cost V 3 bases and J 7 bases; bases outside gene matches: 11.

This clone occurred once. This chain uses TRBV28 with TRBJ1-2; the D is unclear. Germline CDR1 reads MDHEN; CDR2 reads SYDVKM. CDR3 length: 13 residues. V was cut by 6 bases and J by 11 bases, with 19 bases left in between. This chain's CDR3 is CASSISGRKGYTF. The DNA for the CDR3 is TGTGCCAGCAGCATCAGCGGAAGGAAAGGGTACACCTTC.

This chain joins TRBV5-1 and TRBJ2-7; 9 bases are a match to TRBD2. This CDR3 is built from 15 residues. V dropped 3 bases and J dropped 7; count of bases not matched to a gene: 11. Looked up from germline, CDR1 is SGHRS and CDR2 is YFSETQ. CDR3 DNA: TGCGCCAGCAGCTGGACTCGCGGGGGGGGCTATGAGCAGTACTTC. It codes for CASSWTRGGGYEQYF.

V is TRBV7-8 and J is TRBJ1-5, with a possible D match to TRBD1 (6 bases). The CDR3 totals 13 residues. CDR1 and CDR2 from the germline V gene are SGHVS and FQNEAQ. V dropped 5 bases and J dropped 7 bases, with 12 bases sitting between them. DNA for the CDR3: TGTGCCAGCAGCCAGGGGAGGGTACAGCCCCAGCATTTT. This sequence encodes CASSQGRVQPQHF.

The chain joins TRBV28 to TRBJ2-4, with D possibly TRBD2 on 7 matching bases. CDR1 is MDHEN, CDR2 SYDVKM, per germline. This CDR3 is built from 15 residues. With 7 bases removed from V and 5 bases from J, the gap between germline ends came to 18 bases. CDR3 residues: CASTPGGGIQNIQYF. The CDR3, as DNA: TGTGCCAGCACCCCTGGGGGGGGCATCCAAAACATTCAGTACTTC.

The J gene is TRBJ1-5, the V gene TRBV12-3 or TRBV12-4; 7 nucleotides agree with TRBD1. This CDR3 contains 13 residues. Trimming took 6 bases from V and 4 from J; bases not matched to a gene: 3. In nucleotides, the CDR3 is TGTGCCAGCAGGGGGACAGTAAATCAGCCCCAGCATTTT. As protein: CASRGTVNQPQHF.

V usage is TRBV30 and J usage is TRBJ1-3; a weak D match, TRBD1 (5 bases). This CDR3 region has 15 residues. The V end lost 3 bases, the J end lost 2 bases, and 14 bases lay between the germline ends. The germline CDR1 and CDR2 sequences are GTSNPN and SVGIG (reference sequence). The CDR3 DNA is TGTGCCTGGAGCGAAGGGGTGTTTACTGGAAACACCATATATTTT. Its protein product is CAWSEGVFTGNTIYF. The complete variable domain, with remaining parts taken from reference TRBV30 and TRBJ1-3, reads SQTIHQWPATLVQPVGSPLSLECTVEGTSNPNLYWYRQAAGRGLQLLFYSVGIGQISSEVPQNLSASRPQDRQFILSSKKLLLSDSGFYLCAWSEGVFTGNTIYFGEGSWLTVV.

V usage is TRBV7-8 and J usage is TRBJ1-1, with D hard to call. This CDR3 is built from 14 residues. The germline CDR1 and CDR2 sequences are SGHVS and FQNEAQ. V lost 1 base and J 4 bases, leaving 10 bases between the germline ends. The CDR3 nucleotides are TGTGCCAGCAGCTTAGGCCGGGTTCCCACTGAAGCTTTCTTT. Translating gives CASSLGRVPTEAFF.